This is a list of T cell receptor beta chains from one sample in a study of cytomegalovirus exposure and HLA in healthy donors. Sequencing was performed with immunoSEQ multiplex PCR; in TCRdb, only in-frame clones are kept and a portion is missing. The repertoire includes about 150,000 clones, approximately 80% of them detected once, and around 15% sits in the top ten. Specimen: PBMCs. The receptors were sampled from a woman between 35 and 50 years old in good health and CMV-seronegative. CDR3s include the opening cysteine and the closing phenylalanine or tryptophan. A D gene is named only where the DNA matches it firmly. Clone sizes are given selectively: once, few, many, or a class where the clone is expanded.

>TRBJ2-7|NA|TRBV6-5|NA
TGTGCCAGCAGACCGGGACAAACCTACGAGCAGTACTTC
CASRPGQTYEQYF
>TRBJ1-6|NA|TRBV7-9|NA
TGTTCCAGCAGCTTAGGTCGGGTGAGGATCTCGGGACTTGGTTCACCCCTCCACTTT
CSSSLGRVRISGLGSPLHF
>TRBJ2-5|NA|TRBV4-2|NA
TGTGCCAGCAGCCCCGGGGGGGCGGGACAGATACAAGAGACCCAGTACTTC
CASSPGGAGQIQETQYF
>TRBJ1-2|NA|TRBV28|once
TGTGCCAGCAGTTTCTACAGGGCGGGCTACACCTTC
CASSFYRAGYTF
>TRBJ2-5|TRBD2|TRBV11-2|once
TGTGCCAGCAGCGGGTCTAGCGGGGGGACAGAACAAGAGACCCAGTACTTC
CASSGSSGGTEQETQYF
>TRBJ2-7|NA|TRBV27|NA
TGTGCCAGCAGTCCAACGAGAAATTACGAGCAGTACTTC
CASSPTRNYEQYF
>TRBJ2-1|TRBD1|TRBV5-1|once
TGCGCCAGCAGCTGGACAGGGAATAGTGGAAATGAGCAGTTCTTC
CASSWTGNSGNEQFF
>TRBJ2-7|TRBD2|TRBV11-1|NA
TGTGCCAGCAGCGCCGGTCTAGGACTAGCGGCCTACGAGCAGTACTTC
CASSAGLGLAAYEQYF
>TRBJ2-2|NA|TRBV9|few
TGTGCCAGCAGCGCCCCAAGGACGGAGGCGGACACCGGGGAGCTGTTTTTT
CASSAPRTEADTGELFF
>TRBJ2-1|TRBD2|TRBV5-1|NA
TGCGCCAGTCGGAGACTAGCAAGTAGCGATGAGCAGTTCTTC
CASRRLASSDEQFF
>TRBJ2-6|NA|TRBV9|NA
TGTGCCAGCAGCGACACCTCTGGGGCCAACGTCCTGACTTTC
CASSDTSGANVLTF
>TRBJ2-6|NA|TRBV5-1|NA
TGCGCCAGCAGCTTTCCGGGGAACTCTGGGGCCAACGTCCTGACTTTC
CASSFPGNSGANVLTF
>TRBJ2-7|NA|TRBV6-6|NA
TGTACCAGCAGTACAGTAGGCCGTGGGAGCTACGAGCAGTACTTC
CTSSTVGRGSYEQYF
>TRBJ2-1|TRBD2|TRBV5-4|NA
TGTGCCAGCAGCGCGGGGACTAGCGGAAACAATGAGCAGTTCTTC
CASSAGTSGNNEQFF
>TRBJ1-6|TRBD1|TRBV2|NA
TGTGCCAGCAGTTGGGACAGGTCGAATTCACCCCTCCACTTT
CASSWDRSNSPLHF
>TRBJ2-5|NA|TRBV5-5|once
TGTGCCAGCAGCTTGGAAGTAGCGGCAGGGACCCAGTACTTC
CASSLEVAAGTQYF
>TRBJ1-6|TRBD1|TRBV12-5|NA
TGTGCTAGTGGCCGGACAGGGGGCCATTCACCCCTCCACTTT
CASGRTGGHSPLHF
>TRBJ1-2|NA|TRBV19|NA
TGTGCCAGTAGTGCGACAGTAAATGCCTATGGCTACACCTTC
CASSATVNAYGYTF
>TRBJ2-1|TRBD2|TRBV2|NA
TGTGCCAGCTCCGGGACTAGCCTCTACAATGAGCAGTTCTTC
CASSGTSLYNEQFF
>TRBJ1-4|NA|TRBV2|NA
TGTGCCAGCAGTGGTTGGGAGTTTGCTGAAAAACTGTTTTTT
CASSGWEFAEKLFF
>TRBJ2-5|NA|TRBV5-1|few
TGCGCCAGCAGCTTTGCGGGGCAAGAGACCCAGTACTTC
CASSFAGQETQYF
>TRBJ1-1|NA|TRBV4-3|NA
TGCGCCAGCAGCCAAGATTCGGGCCCGGACTATGCGGCTTTCTTT
CASSQDSGPDYAAFF
>TRBJ2-5|TRBD2|TRBV5-1|NA
TGCGCCAGCAGCTTGGGCGGGGGGGAGACCCAGTACTTC
CASSLGGGETQYF
>TRBJ2-6|NA|TRBV4-2|few
TGTGCCAGCAGCCAAGGGGGGGGCAGGGCGTCCTCTGGGGCCAACGTCCTGACTTTC
CASSQGGGRASSGANVLTF
>TRBJ1-3|TRBD1|TRBV9|NA
TGTGCCAGCAGCGTAGAAGGGGGCACAAACACCATATATTTT
CASSVEGGTNTIYF
>TRBJ1-1|NA|TRBV6-5|NA
TGTGCCAGCAGCTCACCTAAGAACACTGAAGCTTTCTTT
CASSSPKNTEAFF
>TRBJ2-5|NA|TRBV7-9|once
TGTGCCAGCAGCCAAGGACAGACTCCCCAAGAGACCCAGTACTTC
CASSQGQTPQETQYF
>TRBJ2-3|NA|TRBV11-3|NA
TGTGCCAGCAGCTTAGATCGCGTAGCACAAGATACGCAGTATTTT
CASSLDRVAQDTQYF